This T cell receptor beta chain was recorded in a study of OX40 agonist ivuxolimab in advanced cancers. Study-wide background: Participants, approximately 80% male, averaged around 64 years of age, ranging from roughly 23 to 90.

Produced via immunoSEQ multiplex PCR; TCRdb's table is partial and in-frame only. Seen here are around 100,000 clones, 91% observed once, and the top ten hold approximately 0.54%. The junction had 11 bases not matched to a gene; V was cut back by 0 bases and J by 5 bases. Germline lookup yields CDR1 LGHNA and CDR2 YSLEER. CDR3 length: 17 residues. The sequence came from an adult with an advanced solid tumor such as melanoma, head and neck, liver or kidney cancer. This chain uses TRBV4-3 with TRBJ2-5; 8 positions agree with TRBD2. The starting material was CD4+ or CD8+ T cells sorted from blood, obtained in a trial of the OX40 agonist ivuxolimab. CDR3 in amino acids: CASSQEYVREGPETQYF. The CDR3, as DNA: TGCGCCAGCAGCCAAGAATATGTCCGGGAGGGCCCGGAGACCCAGTACTTC.